The following is a TCR beta chain sequence with its context. The specificity of this receptor is unknown. From the germline J gene comes the end of the CDR3, since the read stops 3 residues before it. This sample is part of a study of T cell clonality in common variable immunodeficiency (dated by TCRdb to between 2015 and 2017). Results and caveats for the whole study, not just this receptor: Increased TCRbeta clonality was found in CVID subjects compared with healthy controls (t-test p = 0.018), with the increase being most characteristic of about a third of subjects. The authors noted that sequencing repertoires of T cell subpopulations would be needed to clarify what caused the increased clonality in CVID. CVID TCRbeta sequences were reported to have fewer deletions and N-nucleotide insertions and to lack highly modified clones with 13 or more V deletions. Even though DNA input was equal, the average per sample came to about 81,820 unique sequences for controls compared with 25,000 to 40,000 for CVID samples. Healthy controls shared more TCRbeta clones with each other than CVID subjects shared among themselves (p < 0.0001). Correlations between repertoire features and clinical complications were limited by patient heterogeneity within the CVID cohort.

For this chain, trimming is 7 bases at the V end and 1 base at the J end, and the number of junction bases without a gene match is 7. The CDR3 spans 15 residues, from the cysteine through the phenylalanine. The DNA shown is the part of the CDR3 that was read: 36 bases, in frame from base 1. Based on the germline V gene (reference sequence), the CDR1 and CDR2 sequences are LNHDA and SQIVND. Standard criteria, namely reduction of serum IgG, IgA and/or IgM below the normal range together with specific antibody deficiency, were applied for the diagnosis of CVID. There were some 42 subjects in the CVID group (29 male and about 15 female), ranging in age from roughly 9 to 65 years, with a mean age of 40. Both CVID patients and healthy controls were predominantly of Caucasian heritage. All CVID subjects had received replacement immunoglobulin therapy for at least one year at the time of study participation. No CVID subject was ill or taking immunomodulatory or immunosuppressive medication when blood was collected. Heparinized peripheral whole blood samples of about 5 to 8 ml were collected from each donor. TCRbeta CDR3 repertoires were sequenced from genomic DNA of adults with common variable immune deficiency (CVID) and healthy adult controls. Diluted blood was density-centrifuged over Hypaque 1077 or Ficoll-Paque to isolate peripheral blood mononuclear cells. Genomic DNA was extracted from unsorted mononuclear cells by Qiagen column purification or by a centrifugation-based method.

For sequencing, equivalent amounts of genomic DNA were input from CVID and control samples. For every sample, a 60 bp segment covering the rearranged TCRbeta CDR3 region was amplified and then sequenced. TCRbeta amplification used the immunoSEQ assay, a bias-corrected multiplex PCR with high-throughput sequencing. On the authors' methods: Every unique nucleotide sequence counted as a clone and was annotated with V, D and J genes, copy number and frequency. Sequences were labeled productive if in frame, and non-productive if out of frame or containing stop codons. As previously described, Shannon's entropy was used to calculate clonality. Mean CDR3 Kyte-Doolittle hydropathy was derived from the predicted amino acid sequences of productive clones. Hierarchical clustering of scaled V gene usage was performed with the R hclust function using Manhattan distance and complete linkage. To assess clone sharing by CDR3 amino acid sequence, 12 repertoires per group were resampled over 100 rounds. The repertoires were searched for about 70 published EBV-specific and roughly 230 published CMV-specific TCRbeta sequences. Analysis left out a couple of CVID samples that produced under 10,000 sequences, so a few dozen CVID repertoires remained. This immuneACCESS table, as held by TCRdb, lists in-frame sequences with V and J called but not all clones. Of the missing ones, under half trace to an unresolved V gene in checked studies; the others have no known cause. The V and J calls and clone size are taken from that table; D and trimming were inferred from the DNA. The sample features 25,000 to 30,000 clones, and none is a singleton. In total, the top ten clones hold approximately 3% of the sample.

Sequenced material: peripheral blood mononuclear cells. The receptor chain draws on TRBV19 and TRBJ1-1; TRBD1 lines up with 9 middle nucleotides. The TCR originated in a human donor with common variable immunodeficiency. CDR3 DNA (partial): TGTGCCAGTACTCCGGGACAGGGTAGGAACACTGAA. This yields the protein CASTPGQGRNTE. The entire CDR3 protein is CASTPGQGRNTEAFF.